One and the same sample provided the 24 T cell receptor beta chains below, sequenced in a study of blood T cell repertoires in COVID-19. The data were produced by immunoSEQ multiplex PCR, yet TCRdb's version contains in-frame clones alone and is incomplete. The sample shows over 250,000 clones, about 88% of them seen only once. The sequencing sample was made of PBMCs or T cells enriched from blood (not recorded which). These receptors originate from a man aged 55 to 69 who had recovered from COVID-19.

The CDR3 bases are TGTGCCAGCAGCCAAGATTCTAGCGGGAGACGAAATGAGCAGTTCTTC. Translated, it gives CASSQDSSGRRNEQFF. This chain joins TRBV4-2 and TRBJ2-1; the match to TRBD2 covers 10 bases. V shed 0 bases, J shed 7 bases, and the junction held 6 bases outside the gene matches. The CDR3 sequence is 16 residues long. From germline, CDR1 is LGHNA and CDR2 YNFKEQ.

The CDR3 loop reads CASSLMGDTFYEQYF. The CDR3 DNA reads as TGTGCCAGCAGCTTAATGGGCGACACATTCTACGAGCAGTACTTC. V gene TRBV11-1 combines with J gene TRBJ2-7; D gene uncertain. Trimming shortened V by 2 bases and J by 3 bases, and 14 bases separated the two germline ends. This CDR3 is built from 15 residues. Looked up from germline, CDR1 is SGHAT and CDR2 is FQDESV (reference sequence).

Within the sample, this clone is medium-sized. This chain links TRBV9 with TRBJ2-1, with a possible D match to TRBD2 (5 bases). The CDR3 has 16 residues. With 0 bases removed from V and 5 bases from J, the gap between germline ends came to 15 bases. Germline CDR1 is SGDLS and CDR2 is YYNGEE. The CDR3 bases are TGTGCCAGCAGCGTAGAAGGGCTAGCCGGGAACAATGAGCAGTTCTTC. Amino acid sequence: CASSVEGLAGNNEQFF. The full variable domain, completed using reference TRBV9 and TRBJ2-1, is DSGVTQTPKHLITATGQRVTLRCSPRSGDLSVYWYQQSLDQGLQFLIQYYNGEERAKGNILERFSAQQFPDLHSELNLSSLELGDSALYFCASSVEGLAGNNEQFFGPGTRLTVL.

The rearrangement joins TRBV7-2 to TRBJ1-1; D unclear. The V gene's germline CDR1 is SGHTA and CDR2 FQGNSA. Trimming left V 1 base short and J 14 bases short, with 8 bases between. The CDR3 has 10 amino acids. CDR3 sequence: CASSLGGGFF. As DNA, the CDR3 is TGTGCCAGCAGCTTAGGTGGAGGATTCTTT.

The genes are TRBV9 and TRBJ2-5; TRBD1 might be the D (6 bases). This CDR3 contains 13 residues. Per germline, CDR1 SGDLS and CDR2 YYNGEE. The germline V and J ends were trimmed by 3 bases and 5 bases, with 11 bases remaining between them. CDR3 in amino acids: CASSGGRKETQYF. Here the CDR3 DNA reads TGTGCCAGCAGCGGGGGGCGCAAGGAGACCCAGTACTTC.

The chain joins TRBV4-1 to TRBJ2-2, with D unresolved. Germline lookup yields CDR1 MGHRA and CDR2 YSYEKL. V was trimmed by 1 base and J by 1 base, leaving 4 bases between them. The CDR3 spans 14 residues. CDR3 bases: TGCGCCAGCAGCCAAGGGAGGAACACCGGGGAGCTGTTTTTT. This codes for CASSQGRNTGELFF.

The chain employs TRBV6-2 or TRBV6-3 and TRBJ1-2; TRBD1 agrees at 7 bases. Unmatched junction bases numbered 7, after V lost 5 bases and J lost 4 bases. Germline V gene lookup returns CDR1 MNHEY and CDR2 SVGEGT. The CDR3 is made up of 14 amino acids. The CDR3 is CASSRNRDSYGYTF. CDR3 sequence (DNA): TGTGCCAGCAGTCGAAACCGGGACAGCTATGGCTACACCTTC.

On this clone itself: Additional DNA sequences in this sample encode the identical CDR3. The chain uses TRBV5-1 and TRBJ1-2; tentatively, D is TRBD1 (5 bases). In germline, CDR1 is SGHRS, CDR2 YFSETQ. V lost 0 bases and J 4 bases, leaving 7 bases between the germline ends. The CDR3 sequence is 13 residues long. The CDR3 region is CASSLGQSYGYTF. CDR3 DNA sequence: TGCGCCAGCAGCTTGGGACAGAGCTATGGCTACACCTTC.

The chain joins TRBV24-1 to TRBJ2-3; 12 bases are a match to TRBD1. V was clipped by 0 bases and J by 7 bases; unmatched bases: 7. The CDR3 loop spans 17 amino acids. Per the germline V gene, CDR1 is KGHDR and CDR2 is SFDVKD. Written as DNA, the CDR3 is TGTGCCACCAGTGATTTGGGGGACAGGGGGCGAGCTAATACGCAGTATTTT. Translation gives CATSDLGDRGRANTQYF.

V and J are TRBV27 and TRBJ2-1, with TRBD2 matching over 9 bases. Germline lookup yields CDR1 MNHEY and CDR2 SMNVEV (reference sequence). CDR3 size: 15 residues. The V segment lost 5 bases and the J segment 3 bases; nucleotides outside the gene matches: 5. The CDR3 here is CASSPPTSGYNEQFF. CDR3 nucleotide sequence: TGTGCCAGCAGTCCCCCGACTAGCGGCTACAATGAGCAGTTCTTC.

The gene calls are TRBV5-8 and TRBJ2-6; D not resolved. CDR3 length equals 13 residues. Deletions cut 4 bases from V and 6 bases from J, with 8 bases between. Germline-derived CDR1 and CDR2 are SGHTS and YDEGEE. CDR3 amino acids: CASSPTLANVLTF. The CDR3 DNA follows: TGTGCCAGCAGCCCAACATTGGCCAACGTCCTGACTTTC.

The gene calls are TRBV7-9 and TRBJ2-3; D is unresolved. The germline V and J ends were trimmed by 0 bases and 4 bases, with 11 bases remaining between them. Germline values: CDR1 SEHNR, CDR2 FQNEAQ (reference sequence). This CDR3 contains 15 residues. The CDR3 DNA reads as TGTGCCAGCAGCTTAGCTCCTAGTCGGGCAGATACGCAGTATTTT. The encoded protein is CASSLAPSRADTQYF.

The J gene is TRBJ1-4, the V gene TRBV18; 9 nucleotides align to TRBD1. The germline V gene has CDR1 KGHSH and CDR2 LQKENI. This CDR3 is 18 amino acids long. V shed 1 base, J shed 5 bases, and the junction held 11 bases outside the gene matches. DNA of the CDR3: TGTGCCAGCTCACCACGCATCCCGGGACAGGGCCAAAATGAAAAACTGTTTTTT. Protein product: CASSPRIPGQGQNEKLFF.

V is TRBV29-1 and J is TRBJ1-1; 8 nucleotides match TRBD1. CDR1 is SQVTM and CDR2 is ANQGSEA in the germline V gene. This CDR3 contains 13 residues. Trimming removed 7 bases from V and 6 bases from J; junction bases left unmatched: 10. CDR3 residues: CSANGQGLAEAFF. The CDR3 coding sequence is TGCAGCGCTAACGGACAGGGCTTGGCTGAAGCTTTCTTT.

The V and J genes are TRBV9 and TRBJ2-7; D remains ambiguous. The CDR3 loop spans 14 amino acids. The V and J ends lost 0 bases and 6 bases respectively, with 13 bases between them. The germline V gene encodes CDR1 SGDLS and CDR2 YYNGEE. The CDR3 is CASSVDWAATEQYF. The CDR3, as DNA: TGTGCCAGCAGCGTAGATTGGGCCGCCACCGAGCAGTACTTC.

This sequence joins TRBV6-5 and TRBJ2-1; a weak D match, TRBD2 (6 bases). This CDR3 contains 15 residues. V lost 5 bases and J lost 0, with 11 bases in between. Germline lookup yields CDR1 MNHEY and CDR2 SVGAGI. CDR3 nucleotides: TGTGCCAGCAGTCAGGGTAGCGGCTCCTACAATGAGCAGTTCTTC. Its protein is CASSQGSGSYNEQFF.

This chain joins TRBV4-1 and TRBJ2-1, with 13 nucleotides matching TRBD2. The CDR3 spans 20 residues. J gave up 0 bases and V 4 bases, and 12 bases lay outside the gene matches. Germline V gene lookup returns CDR1 MGHRA and CDR2 YSYEKL. The CDR3 sequence: CASSRQTSGGSLSSYNEQFF. CDR3 bases: TGCGCCAGCAGCCGACAGACTAGCGGGGGGTCCCTGAGCTCCTACAATGAGCAGTTCTTC.

The chain combines TRBV19 with TRBJ2-5; D unresolved. The V end lost 3 bases, the J end lost 5 bases, and 4 bases lay between the germline ends. Germline CDR1 LNHDA, CDR2 SQIVND (reference sequence). The CDR3 is 11 amino acids. The CDR3 here is CASSIRETQYF. For the CDR3, the DNA is TGTGCCAGTAGTATCCGGGAGACCCAGTACTTC.

V usage is TRBV4-1 and J usage is TRBJ2-7; D ambiguous. This CDR3 has 14 residues. CDR1 and CDR2 (germline): MGHRA, YSYEKL. The V and J ends lost 1 base and 1 base respectively, with 8 bases between them. The DNA of the CDR3 is TGCGCCAGCAGCCAAGTTATAGCTTCCTACGAGCAGTACTTC. This translates into CASSQVIASYEQYF.

The chain is built from TRBV9 and TRBJ1-3; D might be TRBD1 (5 bases). The V and J ends lost 4 bases and 2 bases respectively, with 7 bases between them. CDR1 is SGDLS and CDR2 is YYNGEE in the germline V gene. The CDR3 loop spans 13 amino acids. The CDR3 DNA sequence: TGTGCCAGCAGCCGGGGGGCTGGAAACACCATATATTTT. This encodes CASSRGAGNTIYF.

This chain connects TRBV27 to TRBJ1-1; unclear D gene. Trimming removed 6 bases at V and 1 base at J, with 12 bases between. The germline CDR1 and CDR2 sequences are MNHEY and SMNVEV (reference sequence). The CDR3 sequence is 14 residues long. The CDR3 region is CASRTILGNTEAFF. In nucleotides, the CDR3 is TGTGCCAGCAGGACTATTTTAGGGAACACTGAAGCTTTCTTT.

In its sample, this clone was seen once. V is TRBV30 and J is TRBJ1-5, with TRBD1 matching 7 bases. After removal of 5 bases from V and 7 bases from J, the junction contained 5 bases not matched to a gene. Per germline, CDR1 GTSNPN and CDR2 SVGIG (reference sequence). This CDR3 is built from 12 residues. The CDR3 coding sequence is TGTGCCTGGGGAGGGGGCGGCCAGCCCCAGCATTTT. It is translated as CAWGGGGQPQHF.

The CDR3 sequence: CASNAGTSPSYEQYF. In DNA form, the CDR3 reads TGTGCCAGCAATGCCGGGACATCCCCTTCCTACGAGCAGTACTTC. The V gene is TRBV6-5, the J gene TRBJ2-7; tentative D call: TRBD1 (6 bases). The germline V and J ends were trimmed by 7 bases and 1 base, with 17 bases remaining between them. Per the germline V gene, CDR1 is MNHEY and CDR2 is SVGAGI. This CDR3 has 15 amino acids.

The CDR3 reads CASSIWRRDTQYF. The CDR3 DNA is TGTGCCAGTAGTATCTGGAGGCGGGATACGCAGTATTTT. The rearrangement links TRBV19 to TRBJ2-3; a weak D match, TRBD2 (5 bases). Germline CDR1 and CDR2: LNHDA and SQIVND (reference sequence). This CDR3 has 13 residues. Trimming left V 3 bases short and J 6 bases short, with 10 bases between. The complete variable domain, with remaining parts taken from reference TRBV19 and TRBJ2-3, reads DGGITQSPKYLFRKEGQNVTLSCEQNLNHDAMYWYRQDPGQGLRLIYYSQIVNDFQKGDIAEGYSVSREKKESFPLTVTSAQKNPTAFYLCASSIWRRDTQYFGPGTRLTVL.